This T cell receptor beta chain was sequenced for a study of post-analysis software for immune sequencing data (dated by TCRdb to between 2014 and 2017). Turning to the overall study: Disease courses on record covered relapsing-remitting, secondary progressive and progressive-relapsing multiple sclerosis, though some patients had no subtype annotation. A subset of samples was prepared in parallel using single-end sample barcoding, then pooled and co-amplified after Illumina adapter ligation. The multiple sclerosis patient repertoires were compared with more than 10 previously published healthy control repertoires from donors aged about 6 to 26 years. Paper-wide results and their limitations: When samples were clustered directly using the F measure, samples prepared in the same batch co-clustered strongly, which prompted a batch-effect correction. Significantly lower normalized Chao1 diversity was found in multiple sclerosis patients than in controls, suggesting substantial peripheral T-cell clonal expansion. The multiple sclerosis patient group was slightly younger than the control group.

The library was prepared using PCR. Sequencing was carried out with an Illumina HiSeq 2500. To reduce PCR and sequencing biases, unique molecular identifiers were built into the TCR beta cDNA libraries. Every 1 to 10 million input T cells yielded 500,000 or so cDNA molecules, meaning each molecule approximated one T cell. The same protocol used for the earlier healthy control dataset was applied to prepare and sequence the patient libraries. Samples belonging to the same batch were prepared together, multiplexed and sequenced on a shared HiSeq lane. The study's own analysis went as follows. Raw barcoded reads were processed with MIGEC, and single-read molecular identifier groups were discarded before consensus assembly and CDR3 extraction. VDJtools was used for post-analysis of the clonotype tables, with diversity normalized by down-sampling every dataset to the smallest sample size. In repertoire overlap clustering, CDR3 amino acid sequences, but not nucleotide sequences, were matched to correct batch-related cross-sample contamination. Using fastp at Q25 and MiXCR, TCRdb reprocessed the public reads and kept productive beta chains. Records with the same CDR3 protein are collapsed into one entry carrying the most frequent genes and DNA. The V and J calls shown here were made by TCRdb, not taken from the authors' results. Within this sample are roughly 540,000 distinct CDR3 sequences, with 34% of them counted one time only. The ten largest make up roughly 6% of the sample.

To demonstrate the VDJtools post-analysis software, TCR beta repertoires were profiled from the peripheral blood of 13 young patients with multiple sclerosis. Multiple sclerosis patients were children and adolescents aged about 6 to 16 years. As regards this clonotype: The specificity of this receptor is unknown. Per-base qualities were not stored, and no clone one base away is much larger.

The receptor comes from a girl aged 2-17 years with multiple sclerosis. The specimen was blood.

The nucleotide sequence reads TGCAGTGCTAGCAGGACTAGCGGGGGTGGGGAGACCCAGTACTTC. Its protein reads: CSASRTSGGGETQYF. The sequence links TRBV20-1 to TRBJ2-5; 13 bases in between match TRBD2. The germline V gene (reference sequence) gives CDR1 as DFQATT and CDR2 as SNEGSKA. From its cysteine to its phenylalanine, the CDR3 spans 15 amino acids. The kept DNA is CDR3 alone, 45 bases in frame from the first base. The junction shows trimming of 3 bases on V and 5 bases on J, and the gene matches do not reach 6 bases of it.